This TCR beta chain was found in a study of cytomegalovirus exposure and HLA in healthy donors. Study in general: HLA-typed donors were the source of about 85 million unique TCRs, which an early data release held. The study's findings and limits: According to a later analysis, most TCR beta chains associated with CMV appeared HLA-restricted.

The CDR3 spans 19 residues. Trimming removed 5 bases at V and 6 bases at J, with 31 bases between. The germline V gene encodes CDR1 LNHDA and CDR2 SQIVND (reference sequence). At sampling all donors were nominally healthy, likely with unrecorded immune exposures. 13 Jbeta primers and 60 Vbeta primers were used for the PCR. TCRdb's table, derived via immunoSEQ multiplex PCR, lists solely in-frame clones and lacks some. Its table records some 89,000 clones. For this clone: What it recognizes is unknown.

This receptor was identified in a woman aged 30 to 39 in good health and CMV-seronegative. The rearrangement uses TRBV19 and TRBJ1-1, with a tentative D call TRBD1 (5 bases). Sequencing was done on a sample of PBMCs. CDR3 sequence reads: CASSEAPGSWVRKSAEAFF. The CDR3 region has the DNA TGTGCCAGTAGTGAAGCCCCAGGGTCGTGGGTGAGAAAATCTGCTGAAGCTTTCTTT.